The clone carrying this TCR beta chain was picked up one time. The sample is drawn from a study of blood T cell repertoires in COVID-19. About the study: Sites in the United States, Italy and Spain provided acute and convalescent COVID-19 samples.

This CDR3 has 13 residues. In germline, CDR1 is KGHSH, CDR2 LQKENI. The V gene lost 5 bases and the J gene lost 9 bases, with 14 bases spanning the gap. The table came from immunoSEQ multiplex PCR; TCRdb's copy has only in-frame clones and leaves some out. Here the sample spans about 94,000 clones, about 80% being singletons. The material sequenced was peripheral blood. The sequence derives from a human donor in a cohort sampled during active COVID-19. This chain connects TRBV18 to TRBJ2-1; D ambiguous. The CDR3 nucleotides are TGTGCCAGCTCAGATCAGGCGCGTGGTGAGCAGTTCTTC. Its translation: CASSDQARGEQFF.